This T cell receptor beta chain is from a study of blood T cell repertoires in COVID-19. Per the authors' pipeline: Amplification of reference gene primers was used by the study to estimate nucleated cell counts. The data were produced by immunoSEQ multiplex PCR, yet TCRdb's version contains in-frame clones alone and is incomplete. Clonal size and the V and J genes are those of that table, whereas D and trimming came from the DNA. The sample has 250,000 to 350,000 clones, around 91% seen once. The CDR3 extends over 14 amino acids. V lost 7 bases and J lost 4; bases outside the gene matches: 5. Germline values: CDR1 SQVTM, CDR2 ANQGSEA.

The V and J genes are TRBV29-1 and TRBJ2-5; 14 bases match TRBD2. The TCR was taken from a woman between 18 and 29 years old with acute COVID-19. Sequencing was performed on PBMCs or T cells enriched from blood (not recorded which). CDR3 bases: TGCAGCGGGGAGACTAGCGGGAGGGCAGAGACCCAGTACTTC. It is translated as CSGETSGRAETQYF.